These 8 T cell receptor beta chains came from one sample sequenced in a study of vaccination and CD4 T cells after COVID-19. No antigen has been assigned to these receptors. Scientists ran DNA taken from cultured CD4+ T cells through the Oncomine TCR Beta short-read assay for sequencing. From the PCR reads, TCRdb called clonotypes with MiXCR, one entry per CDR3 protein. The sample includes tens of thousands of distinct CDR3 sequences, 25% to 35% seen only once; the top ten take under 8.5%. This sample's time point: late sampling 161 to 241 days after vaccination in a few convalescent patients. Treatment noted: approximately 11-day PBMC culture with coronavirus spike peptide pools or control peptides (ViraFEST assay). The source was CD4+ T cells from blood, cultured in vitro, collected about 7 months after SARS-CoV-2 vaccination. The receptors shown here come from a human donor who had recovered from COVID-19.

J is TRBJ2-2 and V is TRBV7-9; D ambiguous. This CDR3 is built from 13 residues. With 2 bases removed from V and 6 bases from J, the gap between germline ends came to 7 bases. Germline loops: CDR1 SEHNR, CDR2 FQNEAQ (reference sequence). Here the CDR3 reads CASSLKRSGELFF. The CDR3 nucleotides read TGTGCCAGCAGCTTAAAACGGTCCGGGGAGCTGTTTTTT.

The CDR3 coding sequence is TGTGCCAGCAGAAGTCCAGGGATGAACACTGAAGCTTTCTTT. Amino acid sequence: CASRSPGMNTEAFF. V usage is TRBV6-1 and J usage is TRBJ1-1; weak D call: TRBD1 (5 bases). The V and J ends lost 6 bases and 0 bases respectively, with 11 bases between them. The CDR3 extends over 14 amino acids. The germline CDR1 and CDR2 sequences are MNHNS and SASEGT.

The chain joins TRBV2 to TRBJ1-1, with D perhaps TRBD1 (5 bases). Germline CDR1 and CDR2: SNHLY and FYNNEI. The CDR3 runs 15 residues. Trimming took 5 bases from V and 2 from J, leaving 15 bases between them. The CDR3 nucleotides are TGTGCCAGCAGTCCCTTGGCCGGGGGAAACACTGAAGCTTTCTTT. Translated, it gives CASSPLAGGNTEAFF. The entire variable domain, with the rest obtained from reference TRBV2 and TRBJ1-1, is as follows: EPEVTQTPSHQVTQMGQEVILRCVPISNHLYFYWYRQILGQKVEFLVSFYNNEISEKSEIFDDQFSVERPDGSNFTLKIRSTKLEDSAMYFCASSPLAGGNTEAFFGQGTRLTVV.

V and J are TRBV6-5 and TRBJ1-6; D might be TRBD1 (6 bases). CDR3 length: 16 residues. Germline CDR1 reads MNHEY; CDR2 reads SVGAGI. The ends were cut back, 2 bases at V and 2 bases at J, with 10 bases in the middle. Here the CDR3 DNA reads TGTGCCAGCAGTTACAGGCAGGGGACCTATAATTCACCCCTCCACTTT. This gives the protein CASSYRQGTYNSPLHF.

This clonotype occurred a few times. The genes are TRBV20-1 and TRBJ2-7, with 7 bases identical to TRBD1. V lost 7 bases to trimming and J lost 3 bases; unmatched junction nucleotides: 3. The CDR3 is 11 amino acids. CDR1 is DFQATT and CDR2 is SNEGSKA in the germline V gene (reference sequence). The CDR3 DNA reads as TGCAGTGTACAGGGGAACTACGAGCAGTACTTC. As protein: CSVQGNYEQYF.

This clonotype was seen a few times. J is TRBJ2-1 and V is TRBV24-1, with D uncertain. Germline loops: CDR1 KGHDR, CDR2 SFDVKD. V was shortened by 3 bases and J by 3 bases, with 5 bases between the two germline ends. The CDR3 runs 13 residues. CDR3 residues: CATSDSVYNEQFF. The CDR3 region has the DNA TGTGCCACCAGTGATAGTGTCTACAATGAGCAGTTCTTC.

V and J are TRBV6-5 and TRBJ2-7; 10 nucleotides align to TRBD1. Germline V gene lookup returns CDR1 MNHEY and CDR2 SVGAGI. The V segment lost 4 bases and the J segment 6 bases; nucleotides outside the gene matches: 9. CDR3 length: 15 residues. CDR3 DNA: TGTGCCAGCAGTTCCCGGGACAGGGGACTTACCGAGCAGTACTTC. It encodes CASSSRDRGLTEQYF.

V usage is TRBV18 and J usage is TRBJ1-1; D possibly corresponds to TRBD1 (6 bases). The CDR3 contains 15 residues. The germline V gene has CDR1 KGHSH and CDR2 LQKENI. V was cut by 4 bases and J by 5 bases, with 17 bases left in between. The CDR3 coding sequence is TGTGCCAGCTCACTTACGGACGGGGGCGGGACTGAAGCTTTCTTT. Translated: CASSLTDGGGTEAFF.